These 13 T cell receptor beta chains share one sample of origin, sequenced in a study of T cell responses to AZD1222 COVID-19 vaccine. Profiling relied on immunoSEQ multiplex PCR, and the TCRdb table lists in-frame clones only, not all of them. The sample has about 94,000 clones; almost 90% are singletons. This material consisted of peripheral blood, taken on day 0 of AZD1222 vaccination. The source is an adult in good health.

The V call is TRBV24-1, the J call TRBJ2-5; 10 bases are a match to TRBD1. The germline CDR1 and CDR2 sequences are KGHDR and SFDVKD. After removal of 4 bases from V and 4 bases from J, the junction contained 8 bases not matched to a gene. This CDR3 region has 16 residues. The CDR3 is CATSEDRDRGRETQYF. CDR3 DNA: TGTGCCACCAGTGAGGACCGGGACAGGGGCCGAGAGACCCAGTACTTC.

On this clone: The same CDR3 arises from other DNA sequences in this sample as well. The V and J genes are TRBV5-1 and TRBJ2-2, with unresolved D. Trimming took off 4 bases at V and 0 bases at J, with 7 bases between the two ends. The CDR3 loop spans 14 amino acids. Germline CDR1 and CDR2: SGHRS and YFSETQ. CDR3 sequence reads: CASSLGPNTGELFF. For the CDR3, the DNA is TGCGCCAGCAGCCTGGGCCCGAACACCGGGGAGCTGTTTTTT.

CDR3 nucleotides: TGTGCCAGCAGTCAAGGGGGGGAAGCTTTCTTT. It translates to CASSQGGEAFF. V gene TRBV5-4 combines with J gene TRBJ1-1, with a possible D match to TRBD1 (6 bases). The CDR3 has 11 amino acids. CDR1 is SGHNT, CDR2 YYREEE, per germline (reference sequence). V was clipped by 5 bases and J by 8 bases, with 10 bases between them.

The chain has TRBV14 and TRBJ2-1, with 9 bases fitting TRBD1. CDR3 size: 14 residues. The germline CDR1 and CDR2 sequences are SGHDN and FVKESK. After removal of 8 bases from V and 9 bases from J, the junction contained 11 bases not matched to a gene. CDR3 nucleotides: TGTGCCAGCGTCCGGGACAGGGTCAACAGTGAGCAGTTCTTC. Encoded protein: CASVRDRVNSEQFF.

The J gene is TRBJ2-7, the V gene TRBV29-1; the D gene is possibly TRBD1 (5 bases). Germline CDR1 is SQVTM and CDR2 is ANQGSEA. The V end lost 5 bases, the J end lost 0 bases, and 11 bases lay between the germline ends. CDR3 length: 13 amino acids. CDR3 in DNA: TGCAGCGTTTTGGACATAGGCTCCTACGAGCAGTACTTC. Its translation: CSVLDIGSYEQYF.

This chain links TRBV3-1 (or the pseudogene TRBV3-2) with TRBJ2-5; D uncertain. V dropped 0 bases and J dropped 5 bases, with 10 bases sitting between them. The CDR3 sequence is 14 residues long. CDR1 and CDR2 from the germline V gene are LGHDT and YNNKEL (reference sequence). CDR3 DNA: TGTGCCAGCAGCCAAGAATACAGAAGGGAGACCCAGTACTTC. Protein: CASSQEYRRETQYF.

The chain combines TRBV18 with TRBJ2-2; maybe TRBD1 (5 bases). Trimming stripped 5 bases from V and 1 base from J, with 14 bases between. Germline V gene lookup returns CDR1 KGHSH and CDR2 LQKENI. The CDR3 extends over 16 amino acids. The CDR3, as DNA: TGTGCCAGCTCATTTTTACTGGGGCAGAACACCGGGGAGCTGTTTTTT. Residues: CASSFLLGQNTGELFF. The full variable domain, with the rest looked up from reference TRBV18 and TRBJ2-2, is NAGVMQNPRHLVRRRGQEARLRCSPMKGHSHVYWYRQLPEEGLKFMVYLQKENIIDESGMPKERFSAEFPKEGPSILRIQQVVRGDSAAYFCASSFLLGQNTGELFFGEGSRLTVL.

The J gene is TRBJ2-1, the V gene TRBV11-3; D unresolved. Germline-derived CDR1 and CDR2 are SGHNT and YENEEA. The V end lost 3 bases, the J end lost 7 bases, and 13 bases lay between the germline ends. The CDR3 extends over 14 amino acids. In DNA, the CDR3 is TGTGCCAGCAGCTTTGACTCCAGGTGGAATGAGCAGTTCTTC. It translates to CASSFDSRWNEQFF.

This chain uses TRBV11-2 with TRBJ2-4; D perhaps matches TRBD1 (6 bases). This CDR3 has 16 residues. The germline V gene has CDR1 SGHAT and CDR2 FQNNGV. Trimming cost V 1 base and J 0 bases, with 10 bases left between them. Here the CDR3 DNA reads TGTGCCAGCAGCTTAGCACAGGGCATAGCCAAAAACATTCAGTACTTC. Its translation is CASSLAQGIAKNIQYF.

V and J are TRBV7-8 and TRBJ2-3, with TRBD2 identical over 7 bases. J was trimmed by 2 bases and V by 5 bases; bases with no gene match: 10. This CDR3 spans 16 amino acids. Per the germline V gene, CDR1 is SGHVS and CDR2 is FQNEAQ. The DNA for the CDR3 is TGTGCCAGCAGCCCAAGGGCGGGGGACTTCACAGATACGCAGTATTTT. Protein sequence: CASSPRAGDFTDTQYF.

CDR3 coding DNA: TGCAGCGTCGCCGGGACAGGGCATCAAGGAGCTTTCTTT. Translated, it gives CSVAGTGHQGAFF. The rearrangement links TRBV29-1 to TRBJ1-1; 9 nucleotides line up with TRBD1. Germline-derived CDR1 and CDR2 are SQVTM and ANQGSEA. After removal of 6 bases from V and 10 bases from J, the junction contained 12 bases not matched to a gene. The CDR3 has 13 amino acids. Full variable domain (outside the CDR3, taken from reference TRBV29-1 and TRBJ1-1): SAVISQKPSRDICQRGTSLTIQCQVDSQVTMMFWYRQQPGQSLTLIATANQGSEATYESGFVIDKFPISRPNLTFSTLTVSNMSPEDSSIYLCSVAGTGHQGAFFGQGTRLTVV.

This clone was picked up one time. This chain links TRBV11-1 with TRBJ1-3, with no clear D. The ends were cut back, 8 bases at V and 1 base at J, with 9 bases in the middle. CDR3 length equals 13 residues. CDR1 is SGHAT and CDR2 is FQDESV in the germline V gene (reference sequence). The CDR3 spells CASGTRSGNTIYF. CDR3 coding DNA: TGTGCCAGCGGCACTCGATCTGGAAACACCATATATTTT. The complete variable domain, with remaining parts taken from reference TRBV11-1 and TRBJ1-3, reads EAEVAQSPRYKITEKSQAVAFWCDPISGHATLYWYRQILGQGPELLVQFQDESVVDDSQLPKDRFSAERLKGVDSTLKIQPAELGDSAMYLCASGTRSGNTIYFGEGSWLTVV.

There are a few counts of this clone. This sequence joins TRBV7-9 and TRBJ1-2; D not resolved. Trimming left V 3 bases short and J 5 bases short, with 13 bases between. CDR3 length equals 14 residues. Germline CDR1 and CDR2: SEHNR and FQNEAQ (reference sequence). The CDR3 loop is CASSFETSPYGYTF. Written as DNA, the CDR3 is TGTGCCAGCAGCTTCGAAACTAGCCCGTATGGCTACACCTTC.